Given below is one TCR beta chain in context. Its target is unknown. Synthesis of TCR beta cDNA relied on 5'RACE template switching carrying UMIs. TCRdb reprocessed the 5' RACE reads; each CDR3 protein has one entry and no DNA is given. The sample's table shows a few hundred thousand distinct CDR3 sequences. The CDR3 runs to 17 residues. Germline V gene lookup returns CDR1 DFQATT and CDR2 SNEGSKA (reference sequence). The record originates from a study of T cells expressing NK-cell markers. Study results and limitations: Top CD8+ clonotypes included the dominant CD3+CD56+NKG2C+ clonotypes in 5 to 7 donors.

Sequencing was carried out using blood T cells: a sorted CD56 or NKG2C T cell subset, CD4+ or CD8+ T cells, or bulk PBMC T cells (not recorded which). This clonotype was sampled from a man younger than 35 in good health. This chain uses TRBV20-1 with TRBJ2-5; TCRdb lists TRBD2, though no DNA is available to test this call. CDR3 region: CSAIQSLGLAGGETQYF.